A single sample gave rise to the 22 T cell receptor beta chains below, sequenced in a study of T cells in Graves' hyperthyroidism and ophthalmopathy. TCR beta CDR3 regions were amplified from RNA. First-round RT-PCR targeting the TCR CDR3 was performed with the HTBI primer set. TCRdb passed the multiplex PCR reads through MiXCR, listing each CDR3 protein once. The sample holds some 510,000 distinct CDR3 sequences, less than 25% seen once. The sequenced sample was blood. The source of these receptors is a man aged 18 to 30 with Graves' hyperthyroidism.

This clonotype has at least ten counts. The V call is TRBV12-3 or TRBV12-4, the J call TRBJ1-1; tentatively, D is TRBD1 (5 bases). The CDR3 loop spans 13 amino acids. V was cut by 6 bases and J by 2 bases, with 10 bases left in between. For the CDR3, the DNA is TGTGCCAGCAGCCCGGACACCAACACTGAAGCTTTCTTT. Protein sequence: CASSPDTNTEAFF.

Many counts were recorded for this clonotype. The J gene is TRBJ1-1, the V gene TRBV11-2; D gene uncertain. V lost 5 bases to trimming and J lost 8 bases, with 12 bases between them. The CDR3 extends over 12 amino acids. The V gene's germline CDR1 is SGHAT and CDR2 FQNNGV. Written as DNA, the CDR3 is TGTGCCAGCAGCCACCCGGGCGGGGAAGCTTTCTTT. It translates to CASSHPGGEAFF.

This clonotype was recorded many times. The chain links TRBV7-2 to TRBJ1-2; 8 nucleotides agree with TRBD1. The germline V gene has CDR1 SGHTA and CDR2 FQGNSA. The CDR3 is 15 amino acids. V lost 0 bases, J lost 5 bases, and 5 bases stayed unmatched. Here the CDR3 reads CASSLAAGGFYGYTF. The CDR3 coding sequence is TGTGCCAGCAGCTTAGCGGCAGGGGGCTTTTATGGCTACACCTTC. The whole variable domain, remainder taken from reference TRBV7-2 and TRBJ1-2, is GAGVSQSPSNKVTEKGKDVELRCDPISGHTALYWYRQSLGQGLEFLIYFQGNSAPDKSGLPSDRFSAERTGGSVSTLTIQRTQQEDSAVYLCASSLAAGGFYGYTFGSGTRLTVV.

This clonotype came up a few times. CDR3 amino acids: CSARGQVLNQPQHF. CDR3 in DNA: TGCAGTGCTAGGGGACAGGTCCTCAATCAGCCCCAGCATTTT. V and J are TRBV20-1 and TRBJ1-5; TRBD1 matches at 8 bases. The J segment lost 3 bases and the V segment lost 3 bases, leaving 4 bases of the junction unmatched. Germline CDR1 is DFQATT and CDR2 is SNEGSKA (reference sequence). The CDR3 loop spans 14 amino acids.

This clonotype came up a few times. The chain links TRBV7-2 to TRBJ2-7; D gene unclear. There are 11 residues in the CDR3. V shed 5 bases and J shed 4 bases, with 6 bases lying between them. Germline lookup yields CDR1 SGHTA and CDR2 FQGNSA. The CDR3, as DNA: TGTGCCAGCAGCGAGAAATACGAGCAGTACTTC. As protein: CASSEKYEQYF.

This clonotype was recorded many times. The gene calls are TRBV30 and TRBJ2-7, with no clear D. CDR1 is GTSNPN and CDR2 is SVGIG in the germline V gene (reference sequence). The V and J ends lost 5 bases and 0 bases respectively, with 5 bases between them. The CDR3 contains 11 residues. Written as DNA, the CDR3 is TGTGCCTGGGAGAGCTCCTACGAGCAGTACTTC. Its protein is CAWESSYEQYF.

V gene TRBV20-1 combines with J gene TRBJ1-2, with TRBD1 identical over 9 bases. Germline lookup yields CDR1 DFQATT and CDR2 SNEGSKA (reference sequence). V was pared by 0 bases and J by 7 bases, with 18 bases of the junction left unmatched. The CDR3 has 18 residues. CDR3 sequence reads: CSARDLSTGQGDLVGYTF. The CDR3 region has the DNA TGCAGTGCTAGAGATCTTTCGACGGGACAGGGAGACTTGGTTGGCTACACCTTC.

This clonotype was observed many times. The chain recombines TRBV6-2 or TRBV6-3 with TRBJ1-2; 7 bases fit TRBD1. Looked up from germline, CDR1 is MNHEY and CDR2 is SVGEGT. Trimming took 4 bases from V and 5 from J; bases not matched to a gene: 7. The CDR3 consists of 14 residues. CDR3 bases: TGTGCCAGCAGTTGGGTCGGACAGGAATATGGCTACACCTTC. This gives the protein CASSWVGQEYGYTF.

This clonotype occurred many times. The genes are TRBV28 and TRBJ2-7, with D possibly being TRBD1 (5 bases). This CDR3 is built from 14 residues. Germline V gives CDR1 MDHEN, CDR2 SYDVKM. V lost 3 bases, J lost 5 bases, and 14 bases lay in between. The CDR3 DNA sequence: TGTGCCAGCAGTTTGTTGACCGGACAAAACGAGCAGTACTTC. This codes for CASSLLTGQNEQYF.

The table lists this clonotype with a few counts. This rearrangement joins TRBV2 to TRBJ1-5, with 12 bases lining up with TRBD1. This CDR3 has 14 residues. The V segment lost 7 bases and the J segment 5 bases; nucleotides outside the gene matches: 3. CDR1 is SNHLY, CDR2 FYNNEI, per germline. CDR3 in amino acids: CASTGTGGYQPQHF. The CDR3 DNA follows: TGTGCCAGCACCGGGACAGGGGGCTATCAGCCCCAGCATTTT.

This clonotype was counted at least ten times. V gene TRBV10-2 combines with J gene TRBJ1-1; tentative D call: TRBD1 (5 bases). V lost 2 bases to trimming and J lost 10 bases, with 8 bases between them. This CDR3 comprises 11 residues. Germline V lookup: CDR1 WSHSY, CDR2 SAAADI. CDR3 sequence: CASSEGGRAFF. The DNA of the CDR3 is TGCGCCAGCAGTGAGGGGGGTAGAGCTTTCTTT.

This clonotype was seen ten or more times. The CDR3 coding sequence is TGTGCCAGTAGTCCCTCGGGACAGCAGTACGAGCAGTACTTC. It yields the protein CASSPSGQQYEQYF. V is TRBV19 and J is TRBJ2-7, with 7 bases lining up with TRBD1. This CDR3 has 14 amino acids. The germline CDR1 and CDR2 sequences are LNHDA and SQIVND (reference sequence). V gave up 5 bases and J gave up 4 bases; unmatched junction bases: 8. Using reference TRBV19 and TRBJ2-7 for the parts outside the CDR3, the full variable domain is DGGITQSPKYLFRKEGQNVTLSCEQNLNHDAMYWYRQDPGQGLRLIYYSQIVNDFQKGDIAEGYSVSREKKESFPLTVTSAQKNPTAFYLCASSPSGQQYEQYFGPGTRLTVT.

There are a few counts of this clonotype. The chain combines TRBV9 with TRBJ2-5; maybe TRBD2 (5 bases). The CDR3 is 14 amino acids. The V end was cut by 3 bases, the J end by 3 bases, with 12 bases between. Germline assignment: CDR1 SGDLS and CDR2 YYNGEE. This chain's CDR3 is CASSGERAEETQYF. CDR3 nucleotides: TGTGCCAGCAGCGGAGAGAGGGCGGAAGAGACCCAGTACTTC.

This clonotype was seen a handful of times. The chain combines TRBV4-1 with TRBJ1-1; D remains unclear. The germline V gene encodes CDR1 MGHRA and CDR2 YSYEKL. The CDR3 contains 15 residues. V lost 0 bases, J lost 1 base, and 9 bases lay in between. The CDR3 nucleotides are TGCGCCAGCAGCCAAGAAAGGTACCAGAACACTGAAGCTTTCTTT. It yields the protein CASSQERYQNTEAFF.

This clonotype was observed a few times. The chain joins TRBV5-1 to TRBJ2-2; D remains unclear. V was pared by 4 bases and J by 0 bases, with 10 bases between. This CDR3 is 15 amino acids long. CDR1 is SGHRS and CDR2 is YFSETQ in the germline V gene. Here the CDR3 reads CASSTGLSNTGELFF. Here the CDR3 DNA reads TGCGCCAGCAGCACGGGTCTTTCGAACACCGGGGAGCTGTTTTTT.

Ten or more counts support this clonotype. The V and J genes are TRBV12-3 or TRBV12-4 and TRBJ1-1, with D unclear. The CDR3 totals 13 residues. V was pared by 8 bases and J by 0 bases, with 10 bases between. CDR3 loop: CASGIRMNTEAFF. CDR3 DNA sequence: TGTGCCAGCGGAATTCGTATGAACACTGAAGCTTTCTTT.

This clonotype was observed a handful of times. V is TRBV3-1 and J is TRBJ2-2; D gene uncertain. Germline CDR1 and CDR2: LGHDT and YNNKEL (reference sequence). Trimming stripped 5 bases from V and 5 bases from J, with 12 bases between. The CDR3 spans 14 residues. CDR3 nucleotide sequence: TGTGCCAGCAGCAATAGTGGTTCGACCGGGGAGCTGTTTTTT. Its translation is CASSNSGSTGELFF.

This clonotype has just a few counts. The V gene is TRBV27, the J gene TRBJ1-5, with 7 bases matching TRBD1. V lost 5 bases, J lost 6 bases, and 10 bases stayed unmatched. CDR3 size: 15 residues. Germline V gene sequence: CDR1 MNHEY, CDR2 SMNVEV (reference sequence). CDR3 in amino acids: CASSAGGGKSQPQHF. CDR3 sequence (DNA): TGTGCCAGCAGTGCAGGGGGTGGAAAGAGTCAGCCCCAGCATTTT.

The sample holds a few counts of this clonotype. This chain uses TRBV5-1 with TRBJ1-1, with 7 bases lining up with TRBD1. J lost 5 bases, V lost 4 bases, and 8 bases had no gene match. Germline V gene data show CDR1 as SGHRS and CDR2 as YFSETQ. The CDR3 totals 14 residues. As DNA, the CDR3 is TGCGCCAGCAGCCCACAGGGGCCGGGAACTGAAGCTTTCTTT. Translating gives CASSPQGPGTEAFF.

With respect to this clonotype: With a much larger clone just one base away, this may be a read error. The V call is TRBV12-3 or TRBV12-4, the J call TRBJ1-3; 8 bases map to TRBD1. V shed 5 bases, J shed 2 bases, and the junction held 2 bases outside the gene matches. The CDR3 contains 14 residues. CDR3 sequence (DNA): TGTGCCAGCAGTGAACAGGGGGCTGGAAACACCATATATTTT. Amino acids: CASSEQGAGNTIYF.

This clonotype was observed many times. The chain uses TRBV6-2 or TRBV6-3 and TRBJ1-5, with D tentatively TRBD1 (5 bases). Germline V gene sequence: CDR1 MNHEY, CDR2 SVGEGT. The CDR3 length is 14 residues. V was cut by 6 bases and J by 8 bases, with 17 bases left in between. CDR3 DNA: TGTGCCAGCAGCCGGCGGGGGGAAAAGGAGCCCCAGCATTTT. Its translation is CASSRRGEKEPQHF.

This clonotype was detected ten times or more. The V call is TRBV30, the J call TRBJ1-5; D not resolved. CDR1 GTSNPN and CDR2 SVGIG come from the germline V gene (reference sequence). This CDR3 has 10 amino acids. The V end was cut by 4 bases, the J end by 6 bases, with 4 bases between. The CDR3: CAWKSQPQHF. DNA for the CDR3: TGTGCCTGGAAGAGTCAGCCCCAGCATTTT.